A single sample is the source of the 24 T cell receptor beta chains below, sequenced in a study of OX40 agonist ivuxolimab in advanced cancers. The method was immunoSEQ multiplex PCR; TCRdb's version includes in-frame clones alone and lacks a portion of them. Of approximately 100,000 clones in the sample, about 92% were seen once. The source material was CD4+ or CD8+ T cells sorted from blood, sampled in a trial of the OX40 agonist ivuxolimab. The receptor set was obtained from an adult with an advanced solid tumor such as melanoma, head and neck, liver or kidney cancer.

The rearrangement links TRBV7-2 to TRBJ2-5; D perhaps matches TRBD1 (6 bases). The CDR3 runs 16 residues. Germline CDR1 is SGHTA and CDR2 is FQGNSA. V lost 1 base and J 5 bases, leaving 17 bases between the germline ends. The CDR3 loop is CASSLGTANKGETQYF. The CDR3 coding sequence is TGTGCCAGCAGCTTAGGGACAGCCAACAAAGGGGAGACCCAGTACTTC.

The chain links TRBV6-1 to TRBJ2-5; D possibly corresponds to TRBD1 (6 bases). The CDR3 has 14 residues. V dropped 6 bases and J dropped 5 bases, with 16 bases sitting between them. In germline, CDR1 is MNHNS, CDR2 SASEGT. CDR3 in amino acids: CASSPWGRGETQYF. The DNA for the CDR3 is TGTGCCAGCAGCCCCTGGGGGCGAGGGGAGACCCAGTACTTC.

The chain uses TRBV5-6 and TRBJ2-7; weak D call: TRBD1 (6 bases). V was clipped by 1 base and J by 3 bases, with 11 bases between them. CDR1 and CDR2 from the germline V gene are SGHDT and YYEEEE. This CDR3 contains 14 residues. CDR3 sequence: CASSLLTGLYEQYF. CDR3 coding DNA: TGTGCCAGCAGCTTGTTAACAGGGCTCTACGAGCAGTACTTC. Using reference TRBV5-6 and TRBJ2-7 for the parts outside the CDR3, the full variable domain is DAGVTQSPTHLIKTRGQQVTLRCSPKSGHDTVSWYQQALGQGPQFIFQYYEEEERQRGNFPDRFSGHQFPNYSSELNVNALLLGDSALYLCASSLLTGLYEQYFGPGTRLTVT.

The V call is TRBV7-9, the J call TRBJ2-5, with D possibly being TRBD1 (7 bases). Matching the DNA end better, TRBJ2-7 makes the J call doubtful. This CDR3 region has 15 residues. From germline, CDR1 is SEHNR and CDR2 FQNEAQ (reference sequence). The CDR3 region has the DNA TGTGCCAGCAGCTTAGCGAAGGGGGCGGGAAACGAGCAGTACTTC. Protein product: CASSLAKGAGNEQYF.

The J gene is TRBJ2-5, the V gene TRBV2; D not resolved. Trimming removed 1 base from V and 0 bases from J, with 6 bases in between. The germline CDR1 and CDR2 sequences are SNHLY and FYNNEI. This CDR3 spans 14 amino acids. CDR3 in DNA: TGTGCCAGCAGTGAAGGACTGGACCAAGAGACCCAGTACTTC. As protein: CASSEGLDQETQYF. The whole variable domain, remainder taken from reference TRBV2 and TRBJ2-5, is EPEVTQTPSHQVTQMGQEVILRCVPISNHLYFYWYRQILGQKVEFLVSFYNNEISEKSEIFDDQFSVERPDGSNFTLKIRSTKLEDSAMYFCASSEGLDQETQYFGPGTRLLVL.

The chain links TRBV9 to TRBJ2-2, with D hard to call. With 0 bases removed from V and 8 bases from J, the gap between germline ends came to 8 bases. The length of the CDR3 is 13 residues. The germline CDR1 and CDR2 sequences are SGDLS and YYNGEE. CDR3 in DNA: TGTGCCAGCAGCGTAGAGGTGGCAGGGGAGCTGTTTTTT. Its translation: CASSVEVAGELFF. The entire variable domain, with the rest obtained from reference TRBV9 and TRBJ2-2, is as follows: DSGVTQTPKHLITATGQRVTLRCSPRSGDLSVYWYQQSLDQGLQFLIQYYNGEERAKGNILERFSAQQFPDLHSELNLSSLELGDSALYFCASSVEVAGELFFGEGSRLTVL.

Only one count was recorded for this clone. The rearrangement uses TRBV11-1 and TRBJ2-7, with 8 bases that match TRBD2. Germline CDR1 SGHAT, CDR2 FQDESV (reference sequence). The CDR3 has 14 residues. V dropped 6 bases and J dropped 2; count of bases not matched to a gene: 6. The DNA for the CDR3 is TGTGCCAGCAGACCCTCGGGGGGGGCCTACGAGCAGTACTTC. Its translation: CASRPSGGAYEQYF. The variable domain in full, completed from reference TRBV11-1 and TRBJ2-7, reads EAEVAQSPRYKITEKSQAVAFWCDPISGHATLYWYRQILGQGPELLVQFQDESVVDDSQLPKDRFSAERLKGVDSTLKIQPAELGDSAMYLCASRPSGGAYEQYFGPGTRLTVT.

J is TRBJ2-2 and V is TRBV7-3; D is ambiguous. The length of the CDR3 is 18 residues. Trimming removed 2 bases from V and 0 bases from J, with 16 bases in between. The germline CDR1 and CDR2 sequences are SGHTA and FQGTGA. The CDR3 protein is CASSLVVATTPNTGELFF. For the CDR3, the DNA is TGTGCCAGCAGCTTAGTTGTCGCGACGACACCGAACACCGGGGAGCTGTTTTTT.

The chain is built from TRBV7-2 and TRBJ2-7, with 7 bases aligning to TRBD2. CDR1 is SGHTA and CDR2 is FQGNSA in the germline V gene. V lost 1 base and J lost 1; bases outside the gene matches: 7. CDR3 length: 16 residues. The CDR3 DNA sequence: TGTGCCAGCAGCTTAGTGGGCGGGAGCAGTTCCTACGAGCAGTACTTC. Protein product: CASSLVGGSSSYEQYF. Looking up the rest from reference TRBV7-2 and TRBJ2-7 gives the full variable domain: GAGVSQSPSNKVTEKGKDVELRCDPISGHTALYWYRQSLGQGLEFLIYFQGNSAPDKSGLPSDRFSAERTGGSVSTLTIQRTQQEDSAVYLCASSLVGGSSSYEQYFGPGTRLTVT.

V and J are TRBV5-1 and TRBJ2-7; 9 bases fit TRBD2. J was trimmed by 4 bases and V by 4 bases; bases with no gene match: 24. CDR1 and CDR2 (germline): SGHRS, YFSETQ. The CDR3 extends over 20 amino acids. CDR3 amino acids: CASSPQGAGGWQTGRYEQYF. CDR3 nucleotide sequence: TGCGCCAGCAGCCCACAAGGAGCGGGAGGATGGCAAACCGGGAGATACGAGCAGTACTTC. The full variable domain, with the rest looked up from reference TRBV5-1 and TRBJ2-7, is KAGVTQTPRYLIKTRGQQVTLSCSPISGHRSVSWYQQTPGQGLQFLFEYFSETQRNKGNFPGRFSGRQFSNSRSEMNVSTLELGDSALYLCASSPQGAGGWQTGRYEQYFGPGTRLTVT.

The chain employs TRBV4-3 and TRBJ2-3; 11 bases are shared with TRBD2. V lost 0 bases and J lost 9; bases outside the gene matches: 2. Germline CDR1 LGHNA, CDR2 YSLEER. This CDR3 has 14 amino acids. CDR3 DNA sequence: TGCGCCAGCAGCCAAGAAACTAGCGGGAGCACGCAGTATTTT. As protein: CASSQETSGSTQYF.

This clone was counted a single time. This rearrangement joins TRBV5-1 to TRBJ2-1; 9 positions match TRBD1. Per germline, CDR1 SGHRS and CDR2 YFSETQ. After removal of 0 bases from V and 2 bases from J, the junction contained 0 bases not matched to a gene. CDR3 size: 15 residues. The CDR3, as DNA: TGCGCCAGCAGCTTGGGACAGGGGGCCTACAATGAGCAGTTCTTC. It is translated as CASSLGQGAYNEQFF.

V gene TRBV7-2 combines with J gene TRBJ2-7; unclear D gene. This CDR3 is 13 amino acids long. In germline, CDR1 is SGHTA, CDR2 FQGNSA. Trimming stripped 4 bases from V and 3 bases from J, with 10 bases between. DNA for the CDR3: TGTGCCAGCAGCTCTTACACGGACTACGAGCAGTACTTC. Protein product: CASSSYTDYEQYF. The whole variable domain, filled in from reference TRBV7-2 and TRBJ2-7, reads GAGVSQSPSNKVTEKGKDVELRCDPISGHTALYWYRQSLGQGLEFLIYFQGNSAPDKSGLPSDRFSAERTGGSVSTLTIQRTQQEDSAVYLCASSSYTDYEQYFGPGTRLTVT.

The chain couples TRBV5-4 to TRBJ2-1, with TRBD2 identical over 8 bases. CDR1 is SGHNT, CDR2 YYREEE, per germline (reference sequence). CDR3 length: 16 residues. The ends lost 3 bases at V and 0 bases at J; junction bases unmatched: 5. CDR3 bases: TGTGCCAGCAGCTCAAATAGCGGGAACTCCTACAATGAGCAGTTCTTC. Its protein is CASSSNSGNSYNEQFF. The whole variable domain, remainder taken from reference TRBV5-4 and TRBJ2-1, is ETGVTQSPTHLIKTRGQQVTLRCSSQSGHNTVSWYQQALGQGPQFIFQYYREEENGRGNFPPRFSGLQFPNYSSELNVNALELDDSALYLCASSSNSGNSYNEQFFGPGTRLTVL.

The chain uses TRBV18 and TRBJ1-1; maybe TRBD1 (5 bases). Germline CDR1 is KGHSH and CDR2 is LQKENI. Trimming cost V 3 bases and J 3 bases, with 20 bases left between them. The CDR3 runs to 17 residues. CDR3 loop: CASSPQGVGVTDTEAFF. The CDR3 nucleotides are TGTGCCAGCTCACCTCAGGGAGTGGGAGTCACTGACACTGAAGCTTTCTTT.

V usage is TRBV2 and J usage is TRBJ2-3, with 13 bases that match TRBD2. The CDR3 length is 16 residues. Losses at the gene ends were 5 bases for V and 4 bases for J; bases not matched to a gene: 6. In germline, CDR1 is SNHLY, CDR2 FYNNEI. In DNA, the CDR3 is TGTGCCAGCAGTTCCGGGACTAGCGGGGCAGCAGATACGCAGTATTTT. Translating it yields CASSSGTSGAADTQYF.

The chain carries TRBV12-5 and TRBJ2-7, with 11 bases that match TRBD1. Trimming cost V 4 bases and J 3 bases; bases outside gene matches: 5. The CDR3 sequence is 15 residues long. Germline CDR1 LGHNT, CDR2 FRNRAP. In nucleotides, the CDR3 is TGTGCTAGTGGTTCAGGACAGGGGGCGAACTACGAGCAGTACTTC. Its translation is CASGSGQGANYEQYF.

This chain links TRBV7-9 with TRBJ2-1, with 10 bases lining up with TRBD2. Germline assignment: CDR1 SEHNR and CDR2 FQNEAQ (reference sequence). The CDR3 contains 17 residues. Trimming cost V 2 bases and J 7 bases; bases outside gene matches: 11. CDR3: CASSLSGGSSGSNEQFF. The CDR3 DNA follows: TGTGCCAGCAGCTTAAGTGGGGGGTCTAGCGGGAGTAATGAGCAGTTCTTC.

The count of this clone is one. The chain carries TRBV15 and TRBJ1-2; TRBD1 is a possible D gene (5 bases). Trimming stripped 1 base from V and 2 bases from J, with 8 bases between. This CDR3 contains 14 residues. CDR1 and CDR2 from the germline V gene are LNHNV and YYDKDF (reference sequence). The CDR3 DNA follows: TGTGCCACCAGCAGAGGGACAAGGAACTATGGCTACACCTTC. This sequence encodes CATSRGTRNYGYTF. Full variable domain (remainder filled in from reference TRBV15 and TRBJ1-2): DAMVIQNPRYQVTQFGKPVTLSCSQTLNHNVMYWYQQKSSQAPKLLFHYYDKDFNNEADTPDNFQSRRPNTSFCFLDIRSPGLGDTAMYLCATSRGTRNYGYTFGSGTRLTVV.

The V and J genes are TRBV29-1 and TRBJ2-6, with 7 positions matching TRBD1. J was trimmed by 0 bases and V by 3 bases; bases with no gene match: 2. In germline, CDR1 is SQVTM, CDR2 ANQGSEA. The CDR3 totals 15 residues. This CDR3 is CSVEGTASGANVLTF. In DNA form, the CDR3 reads TGCAGCGTTGAGGGGACAGCCTCTGGGGCCAACGTCCTGACTTTC.

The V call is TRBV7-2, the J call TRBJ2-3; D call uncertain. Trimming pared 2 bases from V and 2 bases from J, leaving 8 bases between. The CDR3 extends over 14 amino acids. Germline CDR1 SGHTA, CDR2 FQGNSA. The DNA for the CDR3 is TGTGCCAGCAGCTTAAGGGCGGTCACAGATACGCAGTATTTT. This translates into CASSLRAVTDTQYF.

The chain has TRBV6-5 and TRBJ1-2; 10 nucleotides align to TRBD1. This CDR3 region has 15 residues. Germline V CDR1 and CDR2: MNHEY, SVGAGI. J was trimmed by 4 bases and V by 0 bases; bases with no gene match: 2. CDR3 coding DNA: TGTGCCAGCAGTTACTCAGACAGGGGGCTCTATGGCTACACCTTC. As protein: CASSYSDRGLYGYTF.

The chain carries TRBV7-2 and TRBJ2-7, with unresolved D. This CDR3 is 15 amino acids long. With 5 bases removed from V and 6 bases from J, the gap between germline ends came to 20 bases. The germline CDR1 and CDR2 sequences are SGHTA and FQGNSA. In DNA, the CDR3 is TGTGCCAGCAGCCCCGCAGGCTTCCCGGCCGGCGAGCAGTACTTC. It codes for CASSPAGFPAGEQYF.

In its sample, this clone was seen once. CDR3 loop: CASSPGLLLNTGELFF. DNA of the CDR3: TGTGCCAGCTCACCAGGGTTGCTTTTGAACACCGGGGAGCTGTTTTTT. This chain joins TRBV18 and TRBJ2-2; D ambiguous. CDR3 length: 16 amino acids. Per the germline V gene, CDR1 is KGHSH and CDR2 is LQKENI. V lost 2 bases to trimming and J lost 1 base, with 11 bases between them.